This T cell receptor (beta chain) comes out of a study of T cells in tuberculosis. Study at large: The T cells targeted glucose monomycolate, a mycobacterial lipid, via CD1B. This South African cohort compared adolescents with or without latent tuberculosis against adults with active tuberculosis.

TCRdb keeps only in-frame clones here, not all; method: immunoSEQ multiplex PCR. In the table there are more than 35,000 clones, almost 95% of which are singletons. On this clone: Its antigen is unidentified.

CDR1 and CDR2 from the germline V gene are MNHEY and SMNVEV (reference sequence). After removal of 6 bases from V and 3 bases from J, the junction contained 5 bases not matched to a gene. This CDR3 region has 13 residues. Study conclusions and caveats: Shorter CDR3-alpha in active tuberculosis partly drove smaller distances.

This sequence originates from a donor aged 10-29 years with latent tuberculosis or without tuberculosis infection. Some clones in this sample may be carry-over from other donors' samples. Sequenced: PBMCs. The V and J genes are TRBV27 and TRBJ2-7; 7 bases line up with TRBD2. The CDR3 is CASRPAGYYEQYF. CDR3 sequence (DNA): TGTGCCAGCAGGCCAGCGGGATACTACGAGCAGTACTTC.